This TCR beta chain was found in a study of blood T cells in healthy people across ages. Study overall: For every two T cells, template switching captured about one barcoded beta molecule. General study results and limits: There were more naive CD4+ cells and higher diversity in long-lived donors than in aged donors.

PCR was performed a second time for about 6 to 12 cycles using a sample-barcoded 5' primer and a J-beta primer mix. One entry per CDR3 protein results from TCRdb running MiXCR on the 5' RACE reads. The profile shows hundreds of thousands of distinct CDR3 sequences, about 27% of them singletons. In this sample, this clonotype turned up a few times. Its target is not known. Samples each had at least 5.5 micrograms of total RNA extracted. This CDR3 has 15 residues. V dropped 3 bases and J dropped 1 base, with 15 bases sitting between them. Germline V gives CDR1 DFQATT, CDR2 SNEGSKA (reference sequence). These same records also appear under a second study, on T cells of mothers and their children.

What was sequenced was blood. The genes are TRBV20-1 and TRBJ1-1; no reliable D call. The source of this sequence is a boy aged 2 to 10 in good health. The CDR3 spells CSASPDFDPNTEAFF. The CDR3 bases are TGCAGTGCTAGTCCCGATTTCGACCCGAACACTGAAGCTTTCTTT.